This T cell receptor (beta chain) is from a study of blood T cell repertoires in COVID-19. Study at large: Nucleic acid was either cDNA or gDNA, and it came from T cells, B-cell-depleted T cells, or PBMCs.

Authors' analysis steps: Counts of nucleated cells, estimated from reference gene primer amplification, were obtained. Assay used: immunoSEQ multiplex PCR; TCRdb lists only in-frame clones, some missing. D and trimming come from the DNA, and the V and J calls and clone size come from that table. The sample holds 130,000 to 150,000 clones, around nine tenths seen once. J lost 0 bases, V lost 4 bases, and 4 bases had no gene match. The length of the CDR3 is 15 residues. Germline V gene lookup returns CDR1 SGHRS and CDR2 YFSETQ. The rearrangement uses TRBV5-1 and TRBJ2-7, with TRBD2 matching over 10 bases. Source material: peripheral blood. This clonotype was sampled from a man aged 45-65 years with active or convalescent COVID-19. Here the CDR3 DNA reads TGCGCCAGCAGCGCCGGACTAGCGGCCTCCTACGAGCAGTACTTC. This gives the protein CASSAGLAASYEQYF. The variable domain in full, completed from reference TRBV5-1 and TRBJ2-7, reads KAGVTQTPRYLIKTRGQQVTLSCSPISGHRSVSWYQQTPGQGLQFLFEYFSETQRNKGNFPGRFSGRQFSNSRSEMNVSTLELGDSALYLCASSAGLAASYEQYFGPGTRLTVT.